This T cell receptor (beta chain) was retrieved from a study of blood T cell repertoires in COVID-19. Looking at the study overall: Both acute and convalescent COVID-19 samples were obtained from the United States, Italy and Spain. From T cells, B-cell-depleted T cells, or PBMCs came the material, which was cDNA or gDNA.

The CDR3 is 14 amino acids. Germline CDR1 reads SNHLY; CDR2 reads FYNNEI. V was pared by 8 bases and J by 7 bases, with 8 bases of the junction left unmatched. How the authors handled the data: Using reference gene primer amplification, nucleated cell counts were estimated. Using immunoSEQ multiplex PCR, the repertoire was profiled, and TCRdb retains in-frame clones only, with some absent. That table gives V, J and clone size, and the DNA gave D and trimming. The sample consists of 200,000 to 300,000 clones, 70% to 85% of them appearing once. This chain connects TRBV2 to TRBJ2-3; 11 bases line up with TRBD2. This clonotype was obtained from a man older than 75 with acute or convalescent COVID-19. Specimen: peripheral blood. CDR3 amino acids: CASVTGTSGYTQYF. The CDR3 nucleotides read TGTGCCAGCGTGACCGGGACTAGCGGATATACGCAGTATTTT. The full variable domain, completed using reference TRBV2 and TRBJ2-3, is EPEVTQTPSHQVTQMGQEVILRCVPISNHLYFYWYRQILGQKVEFLVSFYNNEISEKSEIFDDQFSVERPDGSNFTLKIRSTKLEDSAMYFCASVTGTSGYTQYFGPGTRLTVL.